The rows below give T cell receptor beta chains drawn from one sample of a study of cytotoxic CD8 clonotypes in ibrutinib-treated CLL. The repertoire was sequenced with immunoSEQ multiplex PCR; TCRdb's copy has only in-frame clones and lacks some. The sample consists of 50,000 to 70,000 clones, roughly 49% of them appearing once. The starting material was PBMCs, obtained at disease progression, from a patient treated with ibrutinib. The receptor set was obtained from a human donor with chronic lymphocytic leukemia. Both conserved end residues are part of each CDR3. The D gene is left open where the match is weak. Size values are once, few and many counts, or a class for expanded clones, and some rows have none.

TGTGCCAGCAGTGACCCGTTGAGCACAGATACGCAGTATTTT CASSDPLSTDTQYF TRBJ2-3 TRBV28 NA few
TGCAGCCCCAGCGTTTATCATGAGCAGTTCTTC CSPSVYHEQFF TRBJ2-1 TRBV29-1 NA NA
TGTGCCAGCAGGAACACAGATACGCAGTATTTT CASRNTDTQYF TRBJ2-3 TRBV28 NA NA
TGTGCCAGCAGTGAAGCCTCATCGGCTTGGTACTACAATGAGCAGTTCTTC CASSEASSAWYYNEQFF TRBJ2-1 TRBV2 NA NA
TGTGCCAGCAGGCCGGGGACTAGCGGGGGTCATACGCAGTATTTT CASRPGTSGGHTQYF TRBJ2-3 TRBV11-2 TRBD2 NA
TGTGCCAGCAGTGAAGCGAGGACAAGAGCTTTCTTT CASSEARTRAFF TRBJ1-1 TRBV6-1 NA few
TGCGCCAGCAGCCAAACTGGGGGGGCCGAGACAGATACGCAGTATTTT CASSQTGGAETDTQYF TRBJ2-3 TRBV5-1 NA NA
TGTGCCAGCAGTTACTTACGGACAGGGGATTCACCCCTCCACTTT CASSYLRTGDSPLHF TRBJ1-6 TRBV6-5 TRBD1 NA
TGCGCCAGCAGCTCTAACGACGGCTACGAGCAGTACTTC CASSSNDGYEQYF TRBJ2-7 TRBV5-1 NA NA
TGTGCCAGCAGTGAAGGGAGGACCTACGAGCAGTACTTC CASSEGRTYEQYF TRBJ2-7 TRBV6-1 NA NA
TGTGCCAGCAGTTACGGGGAGGGCCGCTATGGCTACACCTTC CASSYGEGRYGYTF TRBJ1-2 TRBV6-6 NA NA
TGCGCCAGCAGCTTGGTGGCCACAGATACGCAGTATTTT CASSLVATDTQYF TRBJ2-3 TRBV5-1 NA NA
TGTGCCAGCAGCTTAGTACGAGGGGGGGATCAGCCCCAGCATTTT CASSLVRGGDQPQHF TRBJ1-5 TRBV7-2 NA NA
TGTGCCAGCAGTTTAAGACTGGCCTATGGCTACACCTTC CASSLRLAYGYTF TRBJ1-2 TRBV27 NA NA
TGCGCCAGCAGCCCAACTAGCGGGGAAAATCTGGGGCTGACTTTC CASSPTSGENLGLTF TRBJ2-6 TRBV5-1 TRBD2 NA
TGTGCCCGCCGGATTGGCTACGAGCAGTACTTC CARRIGYEQYF TRBJ2-7 TRBV30 NA once
TGCGCCAGCAGCTTCCAACCGGGAGCCGAGACCCAGTACTTC CASSFQPGAETQYF TRBJ2-5 TRBV5-1 NA NA
TGCGCCAGCAGCTTGGAGGGACAGGTTGGGGGGACCCAGTACTTC CASSLEGQVGGTQYF TRBJ2-5 TRBV5-1 TRBD1 NA
TGCAGTGCTAGACCCCTAGAAATTCAGTACTTC CSARPLEIQYF TRBJ2-4 TRBV20-1 NA once
TGCGCCAGCAGCTCAGGGACATTCTATGGCTACACCTTC CASSSGTFYGYTF TRBJ1-2 TRBV5-1 NA NA
TGTGCCAGCAGTTCAGACGACAGTTTCTATGGCTACACCTTC CASSSDDSFYGYTF TRBJ1-2 TRBV27 NA NA
TGTGCCAGCAGTTATACTCGACTAGCGGGAGCCGGAGATACGCAGTATTTT CASSYTRLAGAGDTQYF TRBJ2-3 TRBV2 TRBD2 NA
TGTGCCAGCTTAATCACAGGGGGCGGGCGACAGCCCCAGCATTTT CASLITGGGRQPQHF TRBJ1-5 TRBV6-1 TRBD1 NA
TGTGCCTGGAGTGTTTTGTCGGATGAGCAGTTCTTC CAWSVLSDEQFF TRBJ2-1 TRBV30 NA once
TGCAGCGTGATATACTGGGACTCTGGAAACACCATATATTTT CSVIYWDSGNTIYF TRBJ1-3 TRBV29-1 NA NA
TGTGCCTGGAGGAGTTTTGTCTATGGCTACACCTTC CAWRSFVYGYTF TRBJ1-2 TRBV30 NA NA
TGTGCCAGCAGCCCGGGGACGGACACGGGAGGCTACACCTTC CASSPGTDTGGYTF TRBJ1-2 TRBV7-3 NA NA
TGTGCCAGCAGCTTAGACAGGGTCAGTGGTCAGCCCCAGCATTTT CASSLDRVSGQPQHF TRBJ1-5 TRBV7-2 NA NA
TGCGCCAGCAGCCAAGAGGGGACAGGGGGACGGAATTCACCCCTCCACTTT CASSQEGTGGRNSPLHF TRBJ1-6 TRBV4-1 TRBD1 few
TGTGCCAGCTCACCAGGGGGGAATGGCTACACCTTC CASSPGGNGYTF TRBJ1-2 TRBV18 NA NA
TGTGCCATCAGTGAGAACAGGGACTATGGCTACACCTTC CAISENRDYGYTF TRBJ1-2 TRBV10-3 NA few
TGTGCCAGCAGCTTGGATGACGTCTACGAGCAGTACTTC CASSLDDVYEQYF TRBJ2-7 TRBV5-6 NA NA
TGTGCCTGGAGTTTTGACGCAACTAATGAAAAACTGTTTTTT CAWSFDATNEKLFF TRBJ1-4 TRBV30 NA NA
TGCAGCGTTCAAGTCCCGGGGGGATTCGGTGAAGCTTTCTTT CSVQVPGGFGEAFF TRBJ1-1 TRBV29-1 NA NA
TGTGCCAGCAGCATCCCAGGGGGCATTACTGAAGCTTTCTTT CASSIPGGITEAFF TRBJ1-1 TRBV7-2 TRBD1 few
TGTGCCAGCAGCTTAGCGACGGGGGAGGGCCAAGAGACCCAGTACTTC CASSLATGEGQETQYF TRBJ2-5 TRBV7-8 TRBD2 NA
TGTGCCAGCAGTTACGGCAGGGCCGATGAGCAGTTCTTC CASSYGRADEQFF TRBJ2-1 TRBV6-5 NA NA
TGTGCCAGCAGCAGACTAGGCCAAGAGACCCAGTACTTC CASSRLGQETQYF TRBJ2-5 TRBV7-2 NA NA
TGCGCCAGCAGCTTGACAGATTACGAGCAGTACTTC CASSLTDYEQYF TRBJ2-7 TRBV5-1 NA NA
TGCACCAGCAGCCAAGACCCGGGGGGGCCACCCTACGAGCAGTACTTC CTSSQDPGGPPYEQYF TRBJ2-7 TRBV1 NA NA
TGTGCCAGCAGTCAAGCGGGTCCCTACGAGCAGTACTTC CASSQAGPYEQYF TRBJ2-7 TRBV7-2 NA NA
TGCGCCAGCAGCTTGGATGGGAGGGAGGCCGGGGAGCTGTTTTTT CASSLDGREAGELFF TRBJ2-2 TRBV5-1 TRBD2 NA
TGTGCCATCAGTGGGGGACTAGTGTTTAATGAGCAGTTCTTC CAISGGLVFNEQFF TRBJ2-1 TRBV10-3 TRBD2 NA